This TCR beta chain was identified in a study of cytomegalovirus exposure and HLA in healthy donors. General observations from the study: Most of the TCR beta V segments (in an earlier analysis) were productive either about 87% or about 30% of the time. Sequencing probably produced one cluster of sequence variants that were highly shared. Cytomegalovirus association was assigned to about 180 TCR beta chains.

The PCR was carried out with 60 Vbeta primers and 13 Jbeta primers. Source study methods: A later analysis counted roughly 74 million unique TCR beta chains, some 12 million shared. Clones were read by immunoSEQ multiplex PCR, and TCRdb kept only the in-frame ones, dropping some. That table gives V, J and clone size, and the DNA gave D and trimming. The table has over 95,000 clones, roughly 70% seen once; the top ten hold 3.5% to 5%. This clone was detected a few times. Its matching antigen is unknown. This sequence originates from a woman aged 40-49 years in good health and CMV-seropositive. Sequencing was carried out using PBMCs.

DNA of the CDR3: TGCGCCAGCAGCTTGATAGGACAGGGGGCAAACAATGAGCAGTTCTTC. This encodes CASSLIGQGANNEQFF. The chain has TRBV5-1 and TRBJ2-1; 11 bases map to TRBD1. With 1 base clipped from V and 5 bases from J, the junction kept 5 bases outside the gene matches. There are 16 residues in the CDR3. Germline V lookup: CDR1 SGHRS, CDR2 YFSETQ. Full variable domain (missing parts from reference TRBV5-1 and TRBJ2-1): KAGVTQTPRYLIKTRGQQVTLSCSPISGHRSVSWYQQTPGQGLQFLFEYFSETQRNKGNFPGRFSGRQFSNSRSEMNVSTLELGDSALYLCASSLIGQGANNEQFFGPGTRLTVL.